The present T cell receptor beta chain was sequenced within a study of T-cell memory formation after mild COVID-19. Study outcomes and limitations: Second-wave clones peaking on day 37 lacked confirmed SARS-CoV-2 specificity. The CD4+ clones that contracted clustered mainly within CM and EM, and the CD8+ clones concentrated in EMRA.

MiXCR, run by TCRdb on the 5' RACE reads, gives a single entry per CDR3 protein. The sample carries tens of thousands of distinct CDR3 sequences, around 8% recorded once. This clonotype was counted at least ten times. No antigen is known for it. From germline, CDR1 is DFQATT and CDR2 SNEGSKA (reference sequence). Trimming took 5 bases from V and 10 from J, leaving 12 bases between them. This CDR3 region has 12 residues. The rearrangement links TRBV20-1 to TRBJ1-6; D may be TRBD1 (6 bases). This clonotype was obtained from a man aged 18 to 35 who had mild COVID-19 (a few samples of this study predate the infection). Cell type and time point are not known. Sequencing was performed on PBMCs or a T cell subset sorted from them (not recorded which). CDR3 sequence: CSAERGASPLHF. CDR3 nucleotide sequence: TGCAGTGCTGAAAGGGGGGCCTCACCCCTCCACTTT.